These 24 T cell receptor beta chains originate from one sample sequenced in a study of CD8 T cells in ankylosing spondylitis. TCRdb called the 5' RACE reads again in MiXCR, with one record for every CDR3 protein. The data show a few hundred thousand distinct CDR3 sequences, roughly 20% seen once. Material for sequencing was blood, either unsorted or a sorted T cell fraction (not recorded which). Receptor source: a male donor with ankylosing spondylitis or in good health (not recorded which).

This clonotype was found a few times. The chain links TRBV4-1 to TRBJ2-1; TRBD2 matches 7 bases. This CDR3 has 15 residues. Germline trimming cut 7 bases from V and 0 bases from J; bases unmatched to any gene: 6. Germline V gives CDR1 MGHRA, CDR2 YSYEKL. This CDR3 is CASTGLPSSYNEQFF. The CDR3 coding sequence is TGCGCCAGCACGGGACTACCCTCCTCCTACAATGAGCAGTTCTTC.

In this sample, this clonotype turned up a few times. The rearrangement links TRBV2 to TRBJ2-3, with a weak D call TRBD1 (5 bases). V shed 4 bases and J shed 0 bases, with 14 bases lying between them. CDR3 length: 16 residues. Germline V gene sequence: CDR1 SNHLY, CDR2 FYNNEI. This chain's CDR3 is CASSGGHLASTDTQYF. The CDR3 DNA sequence: TGTGCCAGCAGTGGAGGACATCTGGCTAGCACAGATACGCAGTATTTT. Filled out from reference TRBV2 and TRBJ2-3, the complete variable domain reads EPEVTQTPSHQVTQMGQEVILRCVPISNHLYFYWYRQILGQKVEFLVSFYNNEISEKSEIFDDQFSVERPDGSNFTLKIRSTKLEDSAMYFCASSGGHLASTDTQYFGPGTRLTVL.

The chain links TRBV11-2 to TRBJ2-4; TRBD1 matches 8 bases. J gave up 0 bases and V 3 bases, and 7 bases lay outside the gene matches. This CDR3 comprises 17 residues. CDR1 and CDR2 (germline): SGHAT, FQNNGV. Here the CDR3 reads CASSFDSGGRAKNIQYF. As DNA, the CDR3 is TGTGCCAGCAGCTTCGATTCAGGGGGCCGAGCCAAAAACATTCAGTACTTC.

This clonotype was observed a few times. CDR3 residues: CSVAAGNTGELFF. CDR3 coding DNA: TGCAGCGTTGCGGCAGGGAACACCGGGGAGCTGTTTTTT. This chain links TRBV29-1 with TRBJ2-2; no clear D gene. Germline lookup yields CDR1 SQVTM and CDR2 ANQGSEA. This CDR3 is built from 13 residues. V lost 4 bases and J 1 base, leaving 7 bases between the germline ends.

This clonotype was seen a few times. The chain couples TRBV28 to TRBJ2-2; unclear D gene. This CDR3 has 13 amino acids. Germline CDR1 and CDR2: MDHEN and SYDVKM. The V gene lost 3 bases and the J gene lost 6 bases, with 8 bases spanning the gap. The CDR3 sequence is CASSFGRPGELFF. The CDR3 DNA follows: TGTGCCAGCAGTTTTGGCAGACCCGGGGAGCTGTTTTTT.

The chain combines TRBV7-9 with TRBJ2-2, with TRBD1 as a possible D gene (6 bases). V was pared by 0 bases and J by 2 bases, with 10 bases between. Germline V gene sequence: CDR1 SEHNR, CDR2 FQNEAQ (reference sequence). The CDR3 has 16 residues. DNA for the CDR3: TGTGCCAGCAGCTTAGCGAGGACAGAAAACACCGGGGAGCTGTTTTTT. It yields the protein CASSLARTENTGELFF.

This clonotype was observed a few times. V and J are TRBV3-1 and TRBJ2-1, with D perhaps matching TRBD2 (6 bases). This CDR3 is built from 14 residues. Trimming stripped 4 bases from V and 8 bases from J, with 15 bases between. Looked up from germline, CDR1 is LGHDT and CDR2 is YNNKEL (reference sequence). The CDR3 DNA reads as TGTGCCAGCAGCCGCCCACAACTAGCTCATGAGCAGTTCTTC. As protein: CASSRPQLAHEQFF.

This clonotype showed up just a few times. V and J are TRBV5-1 and TRBJ1-1; tentative D call: TRBD1 (6 bases). The V end was cut by 0 bases, the J end by 0 bases, with 9 bases between. The CDR3 covers 15 residues. Germline lookup yields CDR1 SGHRS and CDR2 YFSETQ. The chain's CDR3 is CASSLVQGMNTEAFF. Here the CDR3 DNA reads TGCGCCAGCAGCTTGGTCCAGGGGATGAACACTGAAGCTTTCTTT.

The rearrangement uses TRBV4-1 and TRBJ1-2; 8 nucleotides align to TRBD1. Germline loops: CDR1 MGHRA, CDR2 YSYEKL. V shed 4 bases, J shed 4 bases, and the junction held 5 bases outside the gene matches. The CDR3 covers 14 residues. CDR3 residues: CASSPAGGSYGYTF. The DNA for the CDR3 is TGCGCCAGCAGCCCAGCAGGGGGCAGCTATGGCTACACCTTC.

The chain joins TRBV5-6 to TRBJ1-2; D may be TRBD1 (6 bases). The CDR3 has 16 residues. From germline, CDR1 is SGHDT and CDR2 YYEEEE. Trimming took 3 bases from V and 7 from J, leaving 22 bases between them. CDR3 residues: CASSSWRTGSLAGYTF. The CDR3 nucleotides are TGTGCCAGCAGCTCTTGGCGTACAGGGTCGTTGGCTGGCTACACCTTC.

This rearrangement joins TRBV4-1 to TRBJ2-7; either TRBD1 or TRBD2 may fit D (5 bases each). There are 16 residues in the CDR3. Germline V gene lookup returns CDR1 MGHRA and CDR2 YSYEKL. Trimming stripped 3 bases from V and 5 bases from J, with 20 bases between. CDR3 protein: CASSQIPGTAGDEQYF. The CDR3 coding sequence is TGCGCCAGCAGCCAGATACCCGGGACGGCTGGGGACGAGCAGTACTTC.

The chain recombines TRBV5-4 with TRBJ2-4; a weak D match, TRBD2 (6 bases). The CDR3 has 16 amino acids. The V end was cut by 3 bases, the J end by 7 bases, with 20 bases between. CDR1 and CDR2 (germline): SGHNT, YYREEE (reference sequence). This CDR3 is CASSSLETPEGNIQYF. The CDR3 nucleotides are TGTGCCAGCAGCTCCTTAGAAACCCCGGAGGGGAACATTCAGTACTTC. The full variable domain, in which reference TRBV5-4 and TRBJ2-4 provide the parts outside the CDR3, is ETGVTQSPTHLIKTRGQQVTLRCSSQSGHNTVSWYQQALGQGPQFIFQYYREEENGRGNFPPRFSGLQFPNYSSELNVNALELDDSALYLCASSSLETPEGNIQYFGAGTRLSVL.

The J gene is TRBJ2-5, the V gene TRBV20-1, with TRBD1 matching over 8 bases. Looked up from germline, CDR1 is DFQATT and CDR2 is SNEGSKA (reference sequence). The CDR3 contains 14 residues. The CDR3 region is CRADRGASQETQYF. The DNA for the CDR3 is TGCAGGGCAGACAGGGGCGCCAGCCAAGAGACCCAGTACTTC.

The V call is TRBV6-5, the J call TRBJ1-2; TRBD1 matches at 7 bases. Per the germline V gene, CDR1 is MNHEY and CDR2 is SVGAGI. V shed 3 bases and J 3 bases; nucleotides not matched to a gene: 7. This CDR3 is built from 15 residues. The CDR3 loop is CASSYTEGADYGYTF. CDR3 DNA sequence: TGTGCCAGCAGTTATACGGAGGGGGCGGACTATGGCTACACCTTC.

This clonotype is a singleton in its sample. The chain uses TRBV18 and TRBJ1-4; 9 bases fit TRBD1. Germline V gives CDR1 KGHSH, CDR2 LQKENI. The CDR3 covers 15 residues. V lost 3 bases to trimming and J lost 11 bases; unmatched junction nucleotides: 10. The CDR3, as DNA: TGTGCCAGCTCACCCACCGGGACAGGGTTTGAGAAACTGTTTTTT. It encodes CASSPTGTGFEKLFF.

This clonotype was counted many times. The chain is built from TRBV12-3 or TRBV12-4 and TRBJ1-1; D ambiguous. Trimming removed 6 bases at V and 0 bases at J, with 8 bases between. The CDR3 spans 13 residues. CDR3 region: CASRGSLNTEAFF. CDR3 bases: TGTGCCAGCAGGGGCAGCTTGAACACTGAAGCTTTCTTT.

This clonotype was found a few times. The rearrangement uses TRBV10-3 and TRBJ1-4; maybe TRBD1 (6 bases). The CDR3 covers 16 residues. Deletions cut 3 bases from V and 5 bases from J, with 16 bases between. The germline V gene encodes CDR1 ENHRY and CDR2 SYGVKD. CDR3: CAISDHDRPENEKLFF. CDR3 nucleotide sequence: TGTGCCATCAGTGATCACGACAGGCCAGAAAATGAAAAACTGTTTTTT.

This clonotype was detected only a few times. The chain recombines TRBV5-6 with TRBJ1-6; no clear D. V shed 0 bases and J shed 8 bases, with 9 bases lying between them. Looked up from germline, CDR1 is SGHDT and CDR2 is YYEEEE. This CDR3 has 14 residues. The DNA of the CDR3 is TGTGCCAGCAGCTTGGGGGGTATGGATTCACCCCTCCACTTT. Protein product: CASSLGGMDSPLHF.

V gene TRBV5-1 combines with J gene TRBJ1-1; no reliable D call. CDR1 is SGHRS and CDR2 is YFSETQ in the germline V gene. Trimming cost V 2 bases and J 8 bases, with 13 bases left between them. The CDR3 is 13 residues long. The CDR3 sequence: CASSLWSSPEAFF. The DNA for the CDR3 is TGCGCCAGCAGCTTATGGTCATCACCCGAAGCTTTCTTT.

The V and J genes are TRBV29-1 and TRBJ1-1; weak D call: TRBD1 (6 bases). Between the trimmed V and J ends, which lost 6 bases and 1 base, there was a span of 12 bases. The CDR3 covers 13 residues. CDR1 SQVTM and CDR2 ANQGSEA come from the germline V gene. CDR3 nucleotides: TGCAGCGTGGGGGACACGCAGAACACTGAAGCTTTCTTT. Encoded protein: CSVGDTQNTEAFF.

There are a few counts of this clonotype. The V gene is TRBV4-1, the J gene TRBJ1-4, with no clear D. The CDR3 consists of 12 residues. CDR1 and CDR2 from the germline V gene are MGHRA and YSYEKL. Trimming left V 0 bases short and J 10 bases short, with 6 bases between. CDR3 residues: CASSQDRVKLFF. The CDR3 DNA reads TGCGCCAGCAGCCAAGATAGGGTAAAACTGTTTTTT.

V usage is TRBV11-2 and J usage is TRBJ2-4, with D possibly matching TRBD1 (6 bases). The V end lost 5 bases, the J end lost 8 bases, and 25 bases lay between the germline ends. The CDR3 extends over 17 amino acids. Germline CDR1 and CDR2: SGHAT and FQNNGV. The CDR3 sequence: CASSPDLRDTPRDIQYF. The CDR3 region has the DNA TGTGCCAGCAGCCCGGATTTACGGGACACTCCGCGAGACATTCAGTACTTC.

The rearrangement uses TRBV29-1 and TRBJ2-7; D may be TRBD1 (7 bases). This CDR3 comprises 15 residues. V was shortened by 7 bases and J by 4 bases, with 23 bases between the two germline ends. Germline loops: CDR1 SQVTM, CDR2 ANQGSEA. CDR3 nucleotides: TGCAGCGCCATCGCATCAAGGAGGGGGCGATACGAGCAGTACTTC. Amino acid sequence: CSAIASRRGRYEQYF.

This clonotype was detected only a few times. This chain connects TRBV29-1 to TRBJ1-1; D is unclear. Trimming removed 1 base from V and 10 bases from J, with 16 bases in between. Germline values: CDR1 SQVTM, CDR2 ANQGSEA. There are 13 residues in the CDR3. DNA for the CDR3: TGCAGCGTTGAAGTCCTAAGCGGTCGGGGAGCTTTCTTT. Amino acid sequence: CSVEVLSGRGAFF.